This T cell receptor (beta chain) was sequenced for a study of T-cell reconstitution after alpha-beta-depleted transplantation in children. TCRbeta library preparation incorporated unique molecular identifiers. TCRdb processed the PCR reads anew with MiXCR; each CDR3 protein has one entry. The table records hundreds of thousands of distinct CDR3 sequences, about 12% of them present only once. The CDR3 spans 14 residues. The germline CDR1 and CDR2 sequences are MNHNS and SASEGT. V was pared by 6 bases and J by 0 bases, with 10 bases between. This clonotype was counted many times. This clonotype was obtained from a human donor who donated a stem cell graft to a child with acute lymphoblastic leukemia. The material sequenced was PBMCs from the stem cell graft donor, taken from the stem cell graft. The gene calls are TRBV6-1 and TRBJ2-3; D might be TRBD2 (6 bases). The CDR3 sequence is CASRLASSTDTQYF. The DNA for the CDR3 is TGTGCCAGCAGGCTAGCGAGTAGCACAGATACGCAGTATTTT.